This entry concerns a single TCR beta chain. These data come from a study of blood T cell repertoires in COVID-19. Study at large: Researchers got acute and convalescent COVID-19 samples from the United States, Italy and Spain. Sample material is recorded as cDNA or gDNA derived from T cells, B-cell-depleted T cells, or PBMCs.

The V gene end was trimmed by 6 bases and the J gene end by 7 bases; junction bases not matched to a gene: 8. Germline CDR1 and CDR2: SQVTM and ANQGSEA. The CDR3 spans 13 residues. Per the study methods: Amplification with reference gene primers provided the estimates of nucleated cell counts. Sequencing was performed with immunoSEQ multiplex PCR; in TCRdb, only in-frame clones are kept and a portion is missing. From that table come the V and J calls and clone size; the DNA was used to work out D and trimming. The sample records hundreds of thousands of clones, around 83% being singletons. This chain uses TRBV29-1 with TRBJ1-5, with 8 bases identical to TRBD1. This clonotype was obtained from a man older than 75 with acute or convalescent COVID-19. Sequenced input: peripheral blood. CDR3 DNA: TGCAGCGTCGCGACAGGGGTCGGACAGCCCCAGCATTTT. Translating gives CSVATGVGQPQHF.